These T cell receptor beta chains were read from a single sample in a study of CD8+CD57+ T cells in acquired aplastic anemia. TCRdb independently ran MiXCR on the reads; one entry per CDR3 protein. The repertoire holds 400,000 to 450,000 distinct CDR3 sequences, with 65% to 80% as singletons. Input material: sorted CD4+, CD8+, or CD8+CD57+ T cells (not recorded which) from PBMCs. These receptors all stem from a human donor in good health, serving as a control. The CDR3 runs from the conserved cysteine through the conserved F or W. Fields, in order: V gene, D gene, clone size, J gene, CDR3 protein, CDR3 DNA. The D gene is left open where the match is weak. Clone size is given for some rows only: seen once, a few or many times, or a class if the clone is expanded.

V gene: TRBV20-1; D gene: -; clone size: -; J gene: TRBJ1-1; CDR3 protein: CSARPGPSGTEAFF; CDR3 DNA: TGCAGCGCTAGACCGGGGCCTAGCGGCACTGAAGCTTTCTTT
V gene: TRBV15; D gene: -; clone size: -; J gene: TRBJ1-1; CDR3 protein: CATSRTRDTEAFF; CDR3 DNA: TGTGCCACCAGCAGAACACGGGACACTGAAGCTTTCTTT
V gene: TRBV19; D gene: -; clone size: few; J gene: TRBJ1-1; CDR3 protein: CASSIPQGTEAFF; CDR3 DNA: TGTGCCAGTAGTATCCCACAGGGTACTGAAGCTTTCTTT
V gene: TRBV20-1; D gene: -; clone size: -; J gene: TRBJ1-2; CDR3 protein: CSARGGGNGYTF; CDR3 DNA: TGCAGTGCTAGAGGAGGGGGTAATGGCTACACCTTC
V gene: TRBV3-1; D gene: -; clone size: once; J gene: TRBJ2-3; CDR3 protein: CASRRGWASDTQYF; CDR3 DNA: TGTGCCAGTAGAAGGGGATGGGCCTCAGATACGCAGTATTTT
V gene: TRBV5-4; D gene: -; clone size: -; J gene: TRBJ1-2; CDR3 protein: CASSPGRRSYGYTF; CDR3 DNA: TGTGCCAGCAGCCCGGGACGGAGGAGCTATGGCTACACCTTC
V gene: TRBV7-9; D gene: TRBD1; clone size: -; J gene: TRBJ2-1; CDR3 protein: CASSLRGTGDREQFF; CDR3 DNA: TGTGCCAGCAGCTTAAGGGGGACAGGGGACCGTGAGCAGTTCTTC
V gene: TRBV5-4; D gene: -; clone size: once; J gene: TRBJ1-3; CDR3 protein: CASSLAGYSGNTIYF; CDR3 DNA: TGTGCCAGCAGCTTGGCCGGCTACTCTGGAAACACCATATATTTT
V gene: TRBV6-1; D gene: -; clone size: many; J gene: TRBJ1-5; CDR3 protein: CASSSNQPQHF; CDR3 DNA: TGTGCCAGCAGTTCCAATCAGCCCCAGCATTTT
V gene: TRBV19; D gene: -; clone size: -; J gene: TRBJ2-7; CDR3 protein: CASSLTTGTPPLEQYF; CDR3 DNA: TGTGCCAGCAGCCTAACCACAGGGACACCCCCGTTGGAGCAGTACTTC
V gene: TRBV5-6; D gene: -; clone size: many; J gene: TRBJ1-1; CDR3 protein: CASSAGITEAFF; CDR3 DNA: TGTGCCAGCAGCGCGGGAATCACTGAAGCTTTCTTT